This TCR beta chain was profiled in a study of cytomegalovirus exposure and HLA in healthy donors. Notes on the study in general: As was reported, the HLA-A and HLA-B alleles of most subjects were accurately predicted from TCR beta sequences. In presence/absence analyses, roughly uniform sequencing depth across donors was assumed.

A note on this clone: Antigen: not known.

Germline V lookup: CDR1 MNHEY, CDR2 SMNVEV (reference sequence). This CDR3 region has 16 residues. The V gene end was trimmed by 4 bases and the J gene end by 4 bases; junction bases not matched to a gene: 12. The PCR employed 60 Vbeta primers together with 13 Jbeta primers. The table came from immunoSEQ multiplex PCR; TCRdb's copy has only in-frame clones and leaves some out. The sample has 150,000 to 200,000 clones; about three quarters are singletons. The sample taken for sequencing was PBMCs. This TCR was recovered from a young man in good health and CMV-seropositive. This rearrangement joins TRBV27 to TRBJ2-7, with TRBD1 matching 8 bases. The CDR3 bases are TGTGCCAGCAGTTCCGGACAGGGAGTAAGAAGGTACGAGCAGTACTTC. Translated, it gives CASSSGQGVRRYEQYF.